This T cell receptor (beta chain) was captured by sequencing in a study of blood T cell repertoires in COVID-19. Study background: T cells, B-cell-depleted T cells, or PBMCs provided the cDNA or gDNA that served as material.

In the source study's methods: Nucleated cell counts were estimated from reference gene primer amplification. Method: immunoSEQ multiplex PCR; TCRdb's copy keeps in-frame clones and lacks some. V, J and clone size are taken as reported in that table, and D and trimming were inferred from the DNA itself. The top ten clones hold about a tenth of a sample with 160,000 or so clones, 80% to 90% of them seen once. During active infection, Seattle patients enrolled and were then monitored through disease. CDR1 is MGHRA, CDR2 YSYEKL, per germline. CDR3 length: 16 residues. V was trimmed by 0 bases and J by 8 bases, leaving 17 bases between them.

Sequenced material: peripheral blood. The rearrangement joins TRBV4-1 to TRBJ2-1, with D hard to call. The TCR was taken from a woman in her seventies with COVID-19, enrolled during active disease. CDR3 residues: CASSQDRVPRLHEQFF. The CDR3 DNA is TGCGCCAGCAGCCAAGATCGCGTGCCAAGACTCCATGAGCAGTTCTTC.